This TCR beta chain was captured in a study of siplizumab effects on memory and regulatory T cells (dated 2019 in TCRdb). With respect to the entire study: The study examined how the anti-CD2 antibody siplizumab affects alloreactive T-cell subsets in allogeneic mixed lymphocyte reactions built from human PBMCs.

The library came from the immunoSEQ multiplex PCR assay. Roughly 10^5 TCR templates per sample were assayed on the deep sequencing platform. Genomic DNA extracted from sorted T cells was the material used for TCRbeta CDR3 sequencing. The authors processed their data as follows. Clonal analysis of TCRbeta CDR3 data was done in the R programming language. Alloreactive CD4+ and CD8+ clones were identified by comparing unstimulated samples to CFSE-low samples taken after the reaction. Regulatory or non-regulatory origin was assigned to alloreactive CD4+ clones by matching of sequences to sorted unstimulated Treg and non-Treg repertoires. The clones in this table, taken by TCRdb from immuneACCESS, are in-frame only. Not every clone is retained; where verified, under half of the shortfall comes from an unresolved V gene, and the cause of the rest is unknown. The DNA gave D and trimming, while V, J and clone size come from that table. The sample records around 100,000 clones, 75% to 95% of which are singletons. The biggest ten clones account for 0.14% to 0.15% of the sample.

The study at large found these results: Of the alloreactive CD4+ clones that could be mapped, the Treg-derived share averaged 68.8% with siplizumab compared with under 30% in control reactions. Because sequences below about 10^-5 frequency were poorly captured, only a minor fraction of alloreactive clones could be mapped to unstimulated subsets. Roughly 80-96% of proliferating CD4+ or CD8+ clones could not be assigned a naive or memory phenotype. Compared with memory T cells, unstimulated naive T cells appeared more diverse, and naive cells seemed to make a substantial contribution to the alloresponse. The cumulative frequency of alloreactive sequences that could be traced back to unstimulated CD4+ memory T cells was significantly reduced by siplizumab. Whether proliferating Tregs from siplizumab cultures were suppressive was not functionally confirmed.

Sorted unstimulated T cells, along with proliferating T cells recovered from mixed lymphocyte reactions, underwent TCRbeta CDR3 sequencing. Fresh whole blood from ten HLA-typed healthy donors served as the source for isolating PBMCs. Details on this clone: Its antigen is still unknown. Per-base qualities were not stored, and no clone one base away is much larger.

CDR1 and CDR2, looked up from the germline V gene (reference sequence), are SEHNR and FQNEAQ. Including cysteine and phenylalanine, the CDR3 has 16 amino acids. Solely the CDR3 DNA is kept, with 48 bases framed from the first base. V drops 4 bases and J drops 0 bases, leaving 13 bases in between. The sequenced sample was CD4+ T cells sorted from blood. The TCR was taken from a human donor in good health. Here the chain combines TRBV7-9 and TRBJ1-3; there is no confident call for the D gene. At the DNA level, the sequence is TGTGCCAGCAGCTCCGAGGTCGGAGGCTCTGGAAACACCATATATTTT. Its product reads: CASSSEVGGSGNTIYF.